This T cell receptor beta chain was sequenced in a study of CD8 T cells in ankylosing spondylitis (TCRdb year 2017). Some background on the complete study: The study set out to find disease-linked TCR variants by profiling T cell receptor beta repertoires in ankylosing spondylitis patients and healthy donors. The full study cohort comprised 20 to 30 ankylosing spondylitis patients and about 110 healthy donors. Peripheral blood was sampled, and synovial fluid was additionally collected from ankylosing spondylitis patients.

On the study overall, not on this receptor specifically: Some motif variants had previously been reported in the synovial fluid and blood of reactive arthritis patients, which suggests shared mechanisms of disease initiation. The disease-linked clones showed a CD8+ phenotype and occurred at relatively low frequencies in peripheral blood. Blood from ankylosing spondylitis patients appeared to be characterized by a TCR beta motif composed of under ten highly homologous amino acid variants. The disease-linked clones were reported to be significantly enriched in matched synovial fluid samples from ankylosing spondylitis patients.

This clonotype has a count of ten or more. The antigen it recognizes is unknown. No base-level quality is on record; no much larger clone is a single base apart. The CDR3 runs 16 residues from the cysteine to the phenylalanine. Just CDR3 DNA is preserved here, 48 bases in frame from base 1. Per the germline V gene (reference sequence), MNHEY is the CDR1 and SMNVEV is the CDR2. At the junction V is shortened by 5 bases and J by 0 bases, with 16 bases in between. Instrument on record: Illumina HiSeq 2500. Quantitative 5'-RACE with molecular barcodes was used to prepare TCR beta libraries. For the original study's pipeline: Disease-linked TCR variants were identified with a new computational method built on a probabilistic model of VDJ rearrangement. TCRdb took the public reads, trimmed them with fastp at Q25, ran MiXCR for clone calling and kept in-frame beta chains. Rows are combined by CDR3 protein, so each entry shows the most common genes and DNA. It is TCRdb's table, rather than the study itself, that gives the V and J calls and clone size. The sample table contains 200,000 or so distinct CDR3 sequences; only one count was recorded for roughly 25% of them. Jointly, the top ten make up under 8% of the sample.

The sequenced sample was blood, either unsorted or a sorted T cell fraction (not recorded which). Recombination joined TRBV27 with TRBJ1-1, and perhaps TRBD1 as D gene, on 5 matching bases. This sequence was found in a male donor with ankylosing spondylitis or in good health (not recorded which). The base sequence is TGTGCCAGCAGTCCCACTACCGGGACTTTGAACACTGAAGCTTTCTTT. It specifies CASSPTTGTLNTEAFF.